This T cell receptor beta chain came from a study of blood T cell repertoires in COVID-19. Assay: immunoSEQ multiplex PCR; the TCRdb copy retains only in-frame clones and omits some. The sample contains about 380,000 clones, roughly 90% of which appear only once. This CDR3 region has 13 residues. V gave up 5 bases and J gave up 11 bases, with 15 bases separating them. CDR1 is SGHVS and CDR2 is FNYEAQ in the germline V gene. The material sequenced was peripheral blood. This TCR came from a man aged 35-49 years with acute or convalescent COVID-19. This chain links TRBV7-6 with TRBJ2-2; no firm D call. The CDR3 DNA reads as TGTGCCAGCAGCCCCCAAATTAGTGCTGAGCTGTTTTTT. Protein: CASSPQISAELFF.